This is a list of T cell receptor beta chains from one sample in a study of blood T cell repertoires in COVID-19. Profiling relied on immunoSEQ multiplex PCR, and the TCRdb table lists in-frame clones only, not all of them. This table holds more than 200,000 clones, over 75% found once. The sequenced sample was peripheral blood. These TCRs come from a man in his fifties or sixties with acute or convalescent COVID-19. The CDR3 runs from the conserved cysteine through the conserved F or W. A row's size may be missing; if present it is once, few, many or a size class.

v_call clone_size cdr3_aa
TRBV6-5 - CASSLHRLLDTEAFF
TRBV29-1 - CSVGEDLGNQPQHF
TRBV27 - CASSATGGSNQPQHF
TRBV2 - CASSATGTSGWNEQFF
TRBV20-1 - CSAGLGYEQYF
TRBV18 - CASSPRETSNYGYTF
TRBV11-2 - CASSLGAGQGLEAFF
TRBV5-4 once CASSSRQAGNTIYF
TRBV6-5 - CASSPTRMGDTQYF
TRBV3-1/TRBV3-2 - CASSQPGHHYGYTF
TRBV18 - CASSPWAASYNSPLHF
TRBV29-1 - CSVVRQEGSYEQYF
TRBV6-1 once CASSESGRGSTNEKLFF
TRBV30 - CAWSQTDGNTIYF
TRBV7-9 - CASSLGQANNYGYTF
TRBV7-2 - CASRATGGPNEKLFF
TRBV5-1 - CASSLRQGYNEQFF
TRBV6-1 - CASSPPVKTYEQYF
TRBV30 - CAWSAGGGAPEKETQYF
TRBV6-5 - CASMEVMGAGYTF
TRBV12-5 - CASGLERTNEKLFF
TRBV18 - CASREEQGAYEQYF
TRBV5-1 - CASSLTGNGYTF
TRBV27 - CASPQRPRYEQYF
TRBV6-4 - CASSATDKGNYGYTF
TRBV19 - CASRTDLAGGELFF
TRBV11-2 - CASSYTGGVIEAFF
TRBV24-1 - CATSDGTGGRETQYF
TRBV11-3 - CASSSGTGYEQYF
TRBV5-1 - CASSFTGDNTEAFF
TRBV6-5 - CASSPGQANEKLFF
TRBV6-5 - CASSYRAGSLSGYTF
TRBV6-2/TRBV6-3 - CASSTTGNYGYTF
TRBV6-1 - CASSEQVGRTGELFF
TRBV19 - CASRRNLEGTYGYTF
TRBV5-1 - CASSGGLQETQYF
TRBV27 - CASSLAGGYGYTF
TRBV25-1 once CASGRQGSGNTIYF